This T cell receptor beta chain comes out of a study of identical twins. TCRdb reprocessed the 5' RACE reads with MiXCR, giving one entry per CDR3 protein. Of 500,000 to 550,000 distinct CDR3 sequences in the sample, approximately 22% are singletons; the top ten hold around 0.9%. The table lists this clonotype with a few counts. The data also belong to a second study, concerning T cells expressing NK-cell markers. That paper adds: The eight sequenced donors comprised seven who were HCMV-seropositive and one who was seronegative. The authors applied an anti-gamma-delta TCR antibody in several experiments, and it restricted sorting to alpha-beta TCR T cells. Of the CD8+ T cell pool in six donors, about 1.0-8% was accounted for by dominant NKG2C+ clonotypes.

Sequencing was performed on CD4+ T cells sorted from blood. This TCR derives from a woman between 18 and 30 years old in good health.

The CDR3 coding sequence is TGTGCCTGGAGTGTACAAGGGGCCTATGGCTACACCTTC. Translation gives CAWSVQGAYGYTF. The chain joins TRBV30 to TRBJ1-2; weak D call: TRBD1 (5 bases). This CDR3 has 13 amino acids. Germline assignment: CDR1 GTSNPN and CDR2 SVGIG (reference sequence). Trimming shortened V by 0 bases and J by 4 bases, and 9 bases separated the two germline ends.